Shown below are 15 T cell receptor beta chains from a single sample sequenced in a study of blood T cell repertoires in COVID-19. The repertoire was sequenced with immunoSEQ multiplex PCR; TCRdb's copy has only in-frame clones and lacks some. The sample carries some 57,000 clones, just under 95% recorded once. Sequenced sample: peripheral blood. All receptors derive from a human donor in a cohort sampled during active COVID-19.

The rearrangement uses TRBV5-1 and TRBJ1-4; 8 bases agree with TRBD1. Per the germline V gene, CDR1 is SGHRS and CDR2 is YFSETQ. This CDR3 comprises 15 residues. Trimming took 3 bases from V and 7 from J; bases not matched to a gene: 8. CDR3 sequence reads: CASSSGGQGLEKLFF. CDR3 nucleotide sequence: TGCGCCAGCAGCTCGGGAGGACAGGGACTTGAAAAACTGTTTTTT.

CDR3 bases: TGTGCCACCAGTGCCCGGACAGCCCGTCTATACAATGAGCAGTTCTTC. Residues: CATSARTARLYNEQFF. V usage is TRBV24-1 and J usage is TRBJ2-1; a possible D gene is TRBD1 (6 bases). Trimming stripped 5 bases from V and 4 bases from J, with 17 bases between. CDR1 is KGHDR, CDR2 SFDVKD, per germline. CDR3 length equals 16 residues.

This CDR3 reads CASSPSGGYEQYF. For the CDR3, the DNA is TGCGCCAGCAGCCCCTCAGGGGGCTACGAGCAGTACTTC. The chain is built from TRBV4-3 and TRBJ2-7; 7 bases match TRBD1. With V trimmed by 4 bases and J by 3 bases, 3 bases remained unmatched. This CDR3 spans 13 amino acids. The germline V gene has CDR1 LGHNA and CDR2 YSLEER.

This clone was counted only a few times. The V and J genes are TRBV7-2 and TRBJ2-7; 7 nucleotides match TRBD1. V lost 5 bases, J lost 9 bases, and 13 bases stayed unmatched. The CDR3 is 14 amino acids. CDR1 is SGHTA, CDR2 FQGNSA, per germline. CDR3 loop: CASSPSGQTPVQYF. The DNA for the CDR3 is TGTGCCAGCAGCCCATCGGGACAGACCCCGGTGCAGTACTTC.

The chain combines TRBV30 with TRBJ2-3; weak D call: TRBD2 (5 bases). V was clipped by 0 bases and J by 4 bases, with 11 bases between them. The germline gives CDR1 GTSNPN, CDR2 SVGIG (reference sequence). This CDR3 comprises 14 residues. In nucleotides, the CDR3 is TGTGCCTGGAGTGTGGCGGCGGGTCCAGATACGCAGTATTTT. It specifies CAWSVAAGPDTQYF.

The V call is TRBV7-3, the J call TRBJ2-3; the match to TRBD2 covers 9 bases. Per germline, CDR1 SGHTA and CDR2 FQGTGA. J lost 5 bases, V lost 4 bases, and 7 bases had no gene match. This CDR3 has 15 residues. The CDR3 DNA reads as TGTGCCAGCAGCTCCTCTGGCGGGAGGGAAGATACGCAGTATTTT. Protein product: CASSSSGGREDTQYF.

The chain joins TRBV2 to TRBJ2-3, with 14 bases identical to TRBD2. Trimming cost V 6 bases and J 3 bases; bases outside gene matches: 8. Germline CDR1 and CDR2: SNHLY and FYNNEI. This CDR3 contains 17 residues. As DNA, the CDR3 is TGTGCCAGCAGGAAGGGACTAGCGGGAGTGACGACAGATACGCAGTATTTT. Translated, it gives CASRKGLAGVTTDTQYF.

This rearrangement joins TRBV11-2 to TRBJ2-6, with unresolved D. This CDR3 has 16 residues. Germline-derived CDR1 and CDR2 are SGHAT and FQNNGV. Trimming removed 4 bases at V and 0 bases at J, with 10 bases between. CDR3 sequence reads: CASSSYGPSGANVLTF. The CDR3 DNA reads as TGTGCCAGCAGCTCTTATGGCCCCTCTGGGGCCAACGTCCTGACTTTC.

This chain uses TRBV24-1 with TRBJ2-2, with TRBD1 as a possible D gene (6 bases). Germline V gene data show CDR1 as KGHDR and CDR2 as SFDVKD. There are 14 residues in the CDR3. V lost 6 bases and J 8 bases, leaving 15 bases between the germline ends. The CDR3 is CATSKGGHEGELFF. CDR3 coding DNA: TGTGCCACCAGTAAAGGGGGTCATGAGGGGGAGCTGTTTTTT.

The genes are TRBV5-5 and TRBJ2-2; a possible D gene is TRBD1 (5 bases). The CDR3 contains 15 residues. Looked up from germline, CDR1 is SGHKS and CDR2 is YYEKEE (reference sequence). V lost 2 bases, J lost 6 bases, and 14 bases lay in between. The CDR3 DNA follows: TGTGCCAGCAGCTTTGGGGCAACTACTCCCGGGGAGCTGTTTTTT. It is translated as CASSFGATTPGELFF.

The chain carries TRBV30 and TRBJ1-2; 11 bases are a match to TRBD1. Germline V gene sequence: CDR1 GTSNPN, CDR2 SVGIG (reference sequence). V lost 0 bases, J lost 5 bases, and 2 bases stayed unmatched. The CDR3 covers 14 residues. The CDR3 sequence: CAWSVGQGAYGYTF. CDR3 sequence (DNA): TGTGCCTGGAGTGTCGGACAGGGGGCGTATGGCTACACCTTC. The full variable domain, with the rest looked up from reference TRBV30 and TRBJ1-2, is SQTIHQWPATLVQPVGSPLSLECTVEGTSNPNLYWYRQAAGRGLQLLFYSVGIGQISSEVPQNLSASRPQDRQFILSSKKLLLSDSGFYLCAWSVGQGAYGYTFGSGTRLTVV.

On this clone itself: At one of its ends the junction is not consistent with the germline gene, which may arise from a read error. This chain connects TRBV6-2 or TRBV6-3 to TRBJ2-1; D gene unclear. Germline CDR1 is MNHEY and CDR2 is SVGEGT. The length of the CDR3 is 11 residues. CDR3 residues: CASSSFNEQFF. CDR3 coding DNA: TGTGCCAGCAGTTCCTTCAATGAGCAGTTCTTC.

The genes are TRBV11-3 and TRBJ2-3; the match to TRBD2 covers 13 bases. In germline, CDR1 is SGHNT, CDR2 YENEEA. The CDR3 runs 15 residues. Unmatched junction bases numbered 2, after V lost 5 bases and J lost 3 bases. The CDR3 sequence: CASSRGLAGTDTQYF. CDR3 in DNA: TGTGCCAGCAGCAGGGGACTAGCGGGAACAGATACGCAGTATTTT.

The V gene is TRBV19, the J gene TRBJ2-7; D possibly corresponds to TRBD1 (6 bases). CDR1 and CDR2 (germline): LNHDA, SQIVND (reference sequence). Trimming removed 3 bases at V and 9 bases at J, with 15 bases between. The CDR3 has 13 amino acids. CDR3 in DNA: TGTGCCAGTAGTATGGGGGCGGAAAGAGGGCAGTACTTC. Its protein is CASSMGAERGQYF. Full variable domain (missing parts from reference TRBV19 and TRBJ2-7): DGGITQSPKYLFRKEGQNVTLSCEQNLNHDAMYWYRQDPGQGLRLIYYSQIVNDFQKGDIAEGYSVSREKKESFPLTVTSAQKNPTAFYLCASSMGAERGQYFGPGTRLTVT.

V usage is TRBV10-3 and J usage is TRBJ2-1, with 13 bases matching TRBD2. After removal of 6 bases from V and 8 bases from J, the junction contained 7 bases not matched to a gene. The CDR3 loop spans 15 amino acids. Germline loops: CDR1 ENHRY, CDR2 SYGVKD. The CDR3 sequence is CAISLGLAGVYEQFF. CDR3 bases: TGTGCCATCAGCCTCGGACTAGCGGGAGTGTATGAGCAGTTCTTC.